This T cell receptor (beta chain) was observed in a study of blood T cells in healthy people across ages. The CDR3 extends over 15 amino acids. The V end was cut by 5 bases, the J end by 4 bases, with 17 bases between. CDR1 MNHEY and CDR2 SVGEGT come from the germline V gene. In this sample, this clonotype turned up many times. A second roughly 7 to 12 cycle PCR used barcoded and J-beta primers. Every sample gave at least 2.5 million paired-end reads containing CDR3. MiXCR, applied by TCRdb to the 5' RACE reads, yields one record per CDR3 protein. This table has about 600,000 distinct CDR3 sequences, 47% appearing once.

The chain links TRBV6-2 or TRBV6-3 to TRBJ1-2; possible D gene TRBD1, 5 bases. The TCR originated in a man at least 80 years old in good health. Sequenced material: blood. The CDR3 loop is CASSLGTDVFYGYTF. The DNA of the CDR3 is TGTGCCAGCAGTCTGGGGACGGATGTCTTCTATGGCTACACCTTC.